This TCR beta chain derives from a study of blood T cell repertoires in COVID-19. V gave up 2 bases and J gave up 7 bases, with 15 bases separating them. The CDR3 is 14 residues long. Germline-derived CDR1 and CDR2 are SGHRS and YFSETQ. For recovered donors of Cohort 3, there were two negative PCRs, clearance, or symptom resolution. As processed by the authors: How many nucleated cells were present was estimated from reference gene primer amplification. The protocol was immunoSEQ multiplex PCR, while the TCRdb copy is restricted to in-frame clones and leaves out a portion. The V and J calls and clone size were taken over from that table, and D and trimming were inferred from the DNA. The profile shows some 250,000 clones, roughly 85% of them singletons.

The V gene is TRBV5-1, the J gene TRBJ1-1; a weak D match, TRBD1 (6 bases). The sequenced sample consisted of PBMCs or T cells enriched from blood (not recorded which). The sequence came from a woman aged 45-65 years who had recovered from COVID-19. In nucleotides, the CDR3 is TGCGCCAGCAGCTTTGGGGACACCACGGGTGAAGCTTTCTTT. Protein: CASSFGDTTGEAFF.